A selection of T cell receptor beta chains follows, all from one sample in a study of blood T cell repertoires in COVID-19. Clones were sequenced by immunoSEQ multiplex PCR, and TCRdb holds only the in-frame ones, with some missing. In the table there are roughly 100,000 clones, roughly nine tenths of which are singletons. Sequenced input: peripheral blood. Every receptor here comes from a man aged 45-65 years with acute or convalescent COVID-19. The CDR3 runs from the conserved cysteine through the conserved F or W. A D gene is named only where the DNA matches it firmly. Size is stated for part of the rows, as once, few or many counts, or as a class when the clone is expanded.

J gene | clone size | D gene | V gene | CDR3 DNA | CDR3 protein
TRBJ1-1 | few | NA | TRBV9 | TGTGCCAGCAGCGGACAGGAATTGTTGAACACTGAAGCTTTCTTT | CASSGQELLNTEAFF
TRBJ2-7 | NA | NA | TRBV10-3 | TGTGCCATACAGGACAGCCCGAACTCCTACGAGCAGTACTTC | CAIQDSPNSYEQYF
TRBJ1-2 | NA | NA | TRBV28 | TGTGCCAGCAGTTTGTTGAGGACTTTACAATACACCTTC | CASSLLRTLQYTF
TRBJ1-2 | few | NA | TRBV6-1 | TGTGCCAGCAGTGATACATGGGGGCAGATCTATGGCTACACCTTC | CASSDTWGQIYGYTF
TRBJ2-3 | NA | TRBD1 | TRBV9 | TGTGCCAGCAGCGACGGACAGGGAACAGATACGCAGTATTTT | CASSDGQGTDTQYF
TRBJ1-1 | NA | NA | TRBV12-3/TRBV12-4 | TGTGCCACGCAACAGCAATACAGGGTAAAGGCTTTCTTT | CATQQQYRVKAFF
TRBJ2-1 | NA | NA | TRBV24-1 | TGTGCCACCAGTGATCCTGGCCAGTATGAGCAGTTCTTC | CATSDPGQYEQFF
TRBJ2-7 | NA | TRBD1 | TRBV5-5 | TGTGCCAGCAGCTCGACAGGGTGGGACGAGCAGTACTTC | CASSSTGWDEQYF
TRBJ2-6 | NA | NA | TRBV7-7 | TGTGCCAGCAGCCCACAGGGACCTGGGGCCAACGTCCTGACTTTC | CASSPQGPGANVLTF
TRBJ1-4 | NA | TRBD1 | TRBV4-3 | TGCGCCAGCAGCCAAGATACCGTAGCCCCGGACAGGGGTACAAAACTGTTTTTT | CASSQDTVAPDRGTKLFF
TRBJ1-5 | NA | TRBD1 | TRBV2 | TGTGCCAGCATTCGGGACAGGACCAAGTATAGCAATCAGCCCCAGCATTTT | CASIRDRTKYSNQPQHF
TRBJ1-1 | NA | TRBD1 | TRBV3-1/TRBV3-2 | TGTGCCAGCAGCCCTTACAGGGGTGACACTGAAGCTTTCTTT | CASSPYRGDTEAFF
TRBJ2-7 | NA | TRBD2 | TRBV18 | TGTGCCAGCTCACCACTGGGGGGGAAGGACGAGCAGTACTTC | CASSPLGGKDEQYF
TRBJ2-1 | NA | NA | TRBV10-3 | TGTGCCATCAGTGATTCGGGAATTATCAATGAGCAGTTCTTC | CAISDSGIINEQFF
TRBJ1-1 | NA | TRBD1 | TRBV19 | TGTGCCAGTAGTACCCCCGACAGGGGGCGGACTGAAGCTTTCTTT | CASSTPDRGRTEAFF
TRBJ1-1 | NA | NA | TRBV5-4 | TGTGCCAGCAGCCATCGGGGGATGAACACTGAAGCTTTCTTT | CASSHRGMNTEAFF
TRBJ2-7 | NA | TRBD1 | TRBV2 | TGTGCCAGCAGAACAGGGGTTGCCCTATCCTACGAGCAGTACTTC | CASRTGVALSYEQYF
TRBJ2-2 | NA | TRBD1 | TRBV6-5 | TGTGCCAGCAGTCTTGGACAGGGAATTCCCGGGGAGCTGTTTTTT | CASSLGQGIPGELFF
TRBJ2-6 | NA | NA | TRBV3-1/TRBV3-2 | TGTGCCAGCAGCCCGCTCGGGGGAAGTGGGGCCAACGTCCTGACTTTC | CASSPLGGSGANVLTF
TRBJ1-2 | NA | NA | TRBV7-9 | TGTGCCAGCAGCTATACAGGGTCTGGCTACACCTTC | CASSYTGSGYTF
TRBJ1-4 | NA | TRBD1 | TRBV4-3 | TGCGCCAGCAGCCAGGCAACTGGGACAGTTAATGAAAAACTGTTTTTT | CASSQATGTVNEKLFF
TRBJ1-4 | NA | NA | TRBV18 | TGTGCCAGCTCACCTGGGGCTTATGAAAAACTGTTTTTT | CASSPGAYEKLFF
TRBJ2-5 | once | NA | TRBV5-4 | TGTGCCAGCAGCTTGGATCAGGCCACACAAGAGACCCAGTACTTC | CASSLDQATQETQYF
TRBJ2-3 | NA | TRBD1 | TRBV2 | TGTGCCGGGGGGACAGGGGTCACAGATACGCAGTATTTT | CAGGTGVTDTQYF
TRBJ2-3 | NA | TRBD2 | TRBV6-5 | TGTGCCAGCAGTTCTAGCGGGGGGCGGGTCACAGATACGCAGTATTTT | CASSSSGGRVTDTQYF
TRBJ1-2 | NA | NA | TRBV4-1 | TGCGCCAGCAGCCAAGTTACCCGAACTATTCCAGGGCTGAACTATGGCTACACCTTC | CASSQVTRTIPGLNYGYTF
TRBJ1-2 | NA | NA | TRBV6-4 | TGTGCCAGCAGCCCCGGACACACCCTGACTAACTATGGCTACACCTTC | CASSPGHTLTNYGYTF
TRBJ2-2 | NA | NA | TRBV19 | TGTGCCAGTAGTATGAGCCAGGAGAACACCGGGGAGCTGTTTTTT | CASSMSQENTGELFF
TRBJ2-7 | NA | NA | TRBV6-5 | TGTGCCAGCGCGGAGGCACGCACGAGGGGGAACGAGCAGTACTTC | CASAEARTRGNEQYF
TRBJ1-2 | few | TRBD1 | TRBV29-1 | TGCAGCGTTGAGGGACAGGGAGGTGGCTACACCTTC | CSVEGQGGGYTF
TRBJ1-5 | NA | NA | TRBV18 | TGTGCCAGCTCAGGAAACCAGGTTTCCAATCAGCCCCAGCATTTT | CASSGNQVSNQPQHF
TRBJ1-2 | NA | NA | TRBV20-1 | TGCAGTGCTAGTACGACGGCGGCTGGCTACACCTTC | CSASTTAAGYTF
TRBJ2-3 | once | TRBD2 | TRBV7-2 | TGTGCCAGCAGCTGGGACGGAGCGGGGGGGCCACAGGTGGGGCAGTATTTT | CASSWDGAGGPQVGQYF
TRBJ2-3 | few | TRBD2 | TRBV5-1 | TGCGCCAGCAGCTTCGGCGGGGGGATCACAGATACGCAGTATTTT | CASSFGGGITDTQYF
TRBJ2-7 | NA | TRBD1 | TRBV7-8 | TGTGCCAGCGGGCCGCGGACAGGGCAGTACGAGCAGTACTTC | CASGPRTGQYEQYF
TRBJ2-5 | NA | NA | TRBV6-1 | TGTGCCAGCAGTGAAGCTGAGGGTATCAGGACCCAGTACTTC | CASSEAEGIRTQYF
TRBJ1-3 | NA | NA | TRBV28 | TGTGCCAGCCGCGGTGCGTCTGGAAACACCATATATTTT | CASRGASGNTIYF
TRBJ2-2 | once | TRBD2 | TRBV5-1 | TGCGCCAGCAGCGGCGGACTAGCGGGGGCGAACACCGGGGAGCTGTTTTTT | CASSGGLAGANTGELFF
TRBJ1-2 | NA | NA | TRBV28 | TGTGCCAGCACTTCTGGGCAGGCCCTAAACTATGGCTACACCTTC | CASTSGQALNYGYTF
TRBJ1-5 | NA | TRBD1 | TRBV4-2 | TGTGCCAGCAGCCAAGGGACAGGAGACAATCAGCCCCAGCATTTT | CASSQGTGDNQPQHF
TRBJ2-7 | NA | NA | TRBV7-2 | TGTGCCAGCAGCCCGAGCTCCTACGAGCAGTACTTC | CASSPSSYEQYF
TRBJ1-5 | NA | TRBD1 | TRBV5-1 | TGCGCCAGCAGCCCCACAGGGGGCGTGGGTCAGCCCCAGCATTTT | CASSPTGGVGQPQHF
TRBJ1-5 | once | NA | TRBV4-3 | TGCGCCAGCAGCCAAGATTCCCAGGGAGGGCAGCCCCAGCATTTT | CASSQDSQGGQPQHF